Listed here are 7 T cell receptor beta chains from one sample, sequenced in a study of T cells in localized non-small cell lung cancer. Data came from immunoSEQ multiplex PCR; TCRdb stores just in-frame clones and leaves some out. This sample has about 78,000 clones, with 84% found just once. The source was peripheral blood, collected before any cancer treatment. These receptors were collected from a man aged 40 to 75 with stage I lung adenocarcinoma.

The chain employs TRBV19 and TRBJ2-1, with no clear D. The length of the CDR3 is 13 residues. The V gene lost 4 bases and the J gene lost 2 bases, with 6 bases spanning the gap. Germline values: CDR1 LNHDA, CDR2 SQIVND (reference sequence). DNA of the CDR3: TGTGCCAGTAGTACAGCCCCCTACAATGAGCAGTTCTTC. Its translation: CASSTAPYNEQFF.

The chain is built from TRBV5-1 and TRBJ1-2; no reliable D call. CDR1 and CDR2 from the germline V gene are SGHRS and YFSETQ. This CDR3 region has 15 residues. V was clipped by 3 bases and J by 7 bases, with 19 bases between them. This chain's CDR3 is CASSSEAPGAFGYTF. CDR3 sequence (DNA): TGCGCCAGCAGCTCAGAGGCCCCCGGCGCATTTGGCTACACCTTC.

The chain carries TRBV2 and TRBJ2-7; D is possibly TRBD1 or TRBD2 (6 bases each). In germline, CDR1 is SNHLY, CDR2 FYNNEI. With 6 bases removed from V and 6 bases from J, the gap between germline ends came to 21 bases. The CDR3 loop spans 15 amino acids. Here the CDR3 DNA reads TGTGCCAGCAGCCCGGAGGGCAGGGGAACAGGCGAGCAGTACTTC. The encoded protein is CASSPEGRGTGEQYF.

This CDR3 is CASSYSGRTTYEQYF. The CDR3 DNA follows: TGTGCCAGCAGTTACTCCGGTCGAACCACCTACGAGCAGTACTTC. The rearrangement links TRBV6-5 to TRBJ2-7; unclear D gene. CDR1 and CDR2 from the germline V gene are MNHEY and SVGAGI. Trimming removed 0 bases from V and 2 bases from J, with 11 bases in between. CDR3 length: 15 residues.

This rearrangement joins TRBV28 to TRBJ2-3; D not certain. V was trimmed by 7 bases and J by 0 bases, leaving 11 bases between them. Germline lookup yields CDR1 MDHEN and CDR2 SYDVKM. The CDR3 runs to 14 residues. The CDR3 nucleotides read TGTGCCAGCACCCTGCCCCAGAGCACAGATACGCAGTATTTT. Protein product: CASTLPQSTDTQYF.

The chain uses TRBV9 and TRBJ2-5, with unresolved D. Trimming cost V 0 bases and J 5 bases, with 8 bases left between them. CDR1 and CDR2 from the germline V gene are SGDLS and YYNGEE. The CDR3 is made up of 13 amino acids. The CDR3 loop is CASSVADSETQYF. The CDR3 DNA reads as TGTGCCAGCAGCGTAGCCGACTCGGAGACCCAGTACTTC. Drawing the rest from reference TRBV9 and TRBJ2-5, the complete variable domain is DSGVTQTPKHLITATGQRVTLRCSPRSGDLSVYWYQQSLDQGLQFLIQYYNGEERAKGNILERFSAQQFPDLHSELNLSSLELGDSALYFCASSVADSETQYFGPGTRLLVL.

The rearrangement joins TRBV7-6 to TRBJ2-1; D is ambiguous. The CDR3 is 17 residues long. Trimming pared 5 bases from V and 3 bases from J, leaving 20 bases between. Germline assignment: CDR1 SGHVS and CDR2 FNYEAQ. Here the CDR3 reads CASSISGPSSLYNEQFF. The CDR3 DNA follows: TGTGCCAGCAGCATATCAGGCCCTAGTAGTCTCTACAATGAGCAGTTCTTC.